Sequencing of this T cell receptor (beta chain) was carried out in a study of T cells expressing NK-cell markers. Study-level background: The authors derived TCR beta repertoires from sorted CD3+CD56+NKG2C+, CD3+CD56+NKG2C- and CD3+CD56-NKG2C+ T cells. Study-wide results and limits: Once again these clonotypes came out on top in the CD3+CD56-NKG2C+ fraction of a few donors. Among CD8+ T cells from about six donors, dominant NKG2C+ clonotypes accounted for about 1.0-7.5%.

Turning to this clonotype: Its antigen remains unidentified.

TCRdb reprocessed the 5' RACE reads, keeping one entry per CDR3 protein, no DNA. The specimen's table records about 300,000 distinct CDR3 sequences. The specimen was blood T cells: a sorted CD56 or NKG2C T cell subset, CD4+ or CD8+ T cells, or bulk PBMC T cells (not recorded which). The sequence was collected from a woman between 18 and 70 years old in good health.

The CDR3 is CASSSWRGGRQETQYF. The chain joins TRBV12-3 or TRBV12-4 to TRBJ2-5; the TCRdb call, TRBD2, lacks DNA for checking. The CDR3 loop spans 16 amino acids.